Presented here are 4 T cell receptor beta chains from one specimen sequenced in a study of shared clonotypes between healthy human individuals (dated by TCRdb to between 2020 and 2021). The library was obtained by the immunoSEQ multiplex PCR assay. TCRdb's version of the immuneACCESS table is confined to in-frame rearrangements and falls short of the full clone set. An unresolved V gene accounts for under half of the shortfall where checked; the remainder is of unknown origin. The sample table contains more than 2 million clones; only one count was recorded for over 85% of them. Together, the top ten hold about 0.13% of the sample. The sequenced material came from naive CD4+ T cells sorted from blood. This sample's cell subset or site label indicates: CD45RA+ positively selected. These receptors all stem from a man between 18 and 29 years old in good health.

V usage is TRBV7-9 and J usage is TRBJ2-5; D is perhaps TRBD2 (6 bases). This CDR3 has 14 residues. The V gene's germline CDR1 is SEHNR and CDR2 FQNEAQ (reference sequence). Trimming removed 4 bases at V and 7 bases at J, with 16 bases between. For the CDR3, the DNA is TGTGCCAGCAGCTACCTGGAGCTGCGGGGGACCCAGTACTTC. This encodes CASSYLELRGTQYF.

V usage is TRBV15 and J usage is TRBJ1-1, with D unresolved. The germline V gene encodes CDR1 LNHNV and CDR2 YYDKDF (reference sequence). With 5 bases removed from V and 3 bases from J, the gap between germline ends came to 10 bases. The CDR3 covers 13 residues. CDR3 in DNA: TGTGCCACCAGCGCTGAGGGCTACACTGAAGCTTTCTTT. This sequence encodes CATSAEGYTEAFF.

This chain uses TRBV7-2 with TRBJ2-7; D could derive from TRBD1 or TRBD2 (5 bases each). CDR1 and CDR2 from the germline V gene are SGHTA and FQGNSA. CDR3 length: 15 residues. V lost 5 bases and J 6 bases, leaving 20 bases between the germline ends. CDR3 residues: CASSRRGTKTGEQYF. The CDR3 nucleotides are TGTGCCAGCAGCCGAAGAGGGACGAAAACGGGCGAGCAGTACTTC.

The CDR3 spells CASTGTGNMNTEAFF. CDR3 nucleotide sequence: TGTGCCAGCACCGGGACAGGGAACATGAACACTGAAGCTTTCTTT. The chain employs TRBV9 and TRBJ1-1, with 9 positions matching TRBD1. Germline CDR1 and CDR2: SGDLS and YYNGEE. This CDR3 is 15 amino acids long. The trim removed 6 bases at V and 0 bases at J, leaving 6 bases unmatched. Drawing the rest from reference TRBV9 and TRBJ1-1, the complete variable domain is DSGVTQTPKHLITATGQRVTLRCSPRSGDLSVYWYQQSLDQGLQFLIQYYNGEERAKGNILERFSAQQFPDLHSELNLSSLELGDSALYFCASTGTGNMNTEAFFGQGTRLTVV.